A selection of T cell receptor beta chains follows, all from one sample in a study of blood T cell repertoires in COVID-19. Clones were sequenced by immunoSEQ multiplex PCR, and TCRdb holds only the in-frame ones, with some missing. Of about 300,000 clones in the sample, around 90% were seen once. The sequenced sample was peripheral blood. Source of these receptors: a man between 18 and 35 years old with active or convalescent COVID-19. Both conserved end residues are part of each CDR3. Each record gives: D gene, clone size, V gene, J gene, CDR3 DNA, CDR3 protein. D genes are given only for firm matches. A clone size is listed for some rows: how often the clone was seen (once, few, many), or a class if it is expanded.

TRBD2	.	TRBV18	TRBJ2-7	TGTGCCAGCTCCCGGCGGGGGGCGCATCCGGAGCAGTACTTC	CASSRRGAHPEQYF
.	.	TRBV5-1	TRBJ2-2	TGCGCCAGCAGCGGGGGCCTCGCCGGGGAGCTGTTTTTT	CASSGGLAGELFF
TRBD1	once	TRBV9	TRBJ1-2	TGTGCCAGCAGCACAGGGGGCGGTGGGTATGGCTACACCTTC	CASSTGGGGYGYTF
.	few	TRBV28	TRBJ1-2	TGTGCCAGCGGTCGTAGAACCCCGGAGGAAGGCTACACCTTC	CASGRRTPEEGYTF
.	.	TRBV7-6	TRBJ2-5	TGTGCCAGCAGCCGACTACAAGGGACCCAGTACTTC	CASSRLQGTQYF
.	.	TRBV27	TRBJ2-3	TGTGCCAGCAGTTCTCGACAGGTTAGCACAGATACGCAGTATTTT	CASSSRQVSTDTQYF
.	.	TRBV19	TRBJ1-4	TGTGCCAGTAGTACCCTGGGGAGGGTTTTGACGGAACTGTTTTTT	CASSTLGRVLTELFF
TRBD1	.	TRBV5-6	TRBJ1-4	TGTGCCAGCAGCCTGGGACAGGGAAAACTGTTTTTT	CASSLGQGKLFF
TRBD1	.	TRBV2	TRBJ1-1	TGTGCCAGCAGTGTACAGGGGATGGACACTGAAGCTTTCTTT	CASSVQGMDTEAFF
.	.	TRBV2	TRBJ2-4	TGTGCCAGCTGGCAAGCCAAAAACATTCAGTACTTC	CASWQAKNIQYF
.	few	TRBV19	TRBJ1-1	TGTGCCAGTAATATTGACGCGACAACGGCTGAAGCTTTCTTT	CASNIDATTAEAFF
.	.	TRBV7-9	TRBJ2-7	TGTGCCAGCAGCCCCGGTAAATACGAGCAGTACTTC	CASSPGKYEQYF
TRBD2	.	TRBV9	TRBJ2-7	TGTGCCAGCAGCTCAAGTGGCGGGGGGATAGCCTACGAGCAGTACTTC	CASSSSGGGIAYEQYF
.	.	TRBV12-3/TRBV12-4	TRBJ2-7	TGTGCCAGCAGCAAACGGGTGTTGGTACAGCAGTACTTC	CASSKRVLVQQYF
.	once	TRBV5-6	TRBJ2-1	TGTGCCAGCAGCTTGGGCTCTAGCGATGAGCAGTTCTTC	CASSLGSSDEQFF
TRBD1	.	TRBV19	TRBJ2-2	TGTGCCAGTACCCTGGGACAGCGAAACACCGGGGAGCTGTTTTTT	CASTLGQRNTGELFF
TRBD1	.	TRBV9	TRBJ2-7	TGTGCCAGCAGCGGACAAGGACAGGGTTACGAGCAGTACTTC	CASSGQGQGYEQYF
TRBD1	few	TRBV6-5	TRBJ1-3	TGTGCCAGCAGTCGGGACAGGGCTGGAAACACCATATATTTT	CASSRDRAGNTIYF
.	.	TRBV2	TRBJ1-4	TGTGCCAGCAGTGAAGCGCTTTACAGTTATGAAAAACTGTTTTTT	CASSEALYSYEKLFF
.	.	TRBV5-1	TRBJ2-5	TGCGCCAGCAGCTTGGGACCACAAACGGGACAAAAAGAGACCCAGTACTTC	CASSLGPQTGQKETQYF
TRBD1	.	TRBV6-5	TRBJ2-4	TGTGCCAGCAGTAAAACTACAGGGGGCAAAAACATTCAGTACTTC	CASSKTTGGKNIQYF
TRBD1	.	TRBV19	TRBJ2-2	TGTGCCAGTAGTGAGATACAGGGGGTCACCGGGGAGCTGTTTTTT	CASSEIQGVTGELFF
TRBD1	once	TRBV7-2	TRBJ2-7	TGTGCCAGCAGCCCCGCCCCGGGACAGGGCCTCGAGCAGTACTTC	CASSPAPGQGLEQYF
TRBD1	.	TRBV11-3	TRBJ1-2	TGTGCCAGCAGCCGAGTACGGGGACAGGGTATCAGTGGCTACACCTTC	CASSRVRGQGISGYTF
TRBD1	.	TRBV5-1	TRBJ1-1	TGCGCCAGCAGCTGGCAGGGGGCGATGAACACTGAAGCTTTCTTT	CASSWQGAMNTEAFF
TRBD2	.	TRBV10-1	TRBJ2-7	TGCGCCAGCCAACGAGGGACTAGCTACGAGCAGTACTTC	CASQRGTSYEQYF